What follows are 4 T cell receptor beta chains derived from one specimen sequenced in a study of B cell selection in AIRE deficiency. Assay used: immunoSEQ multiplex PCR; TCRdb lists only in-frame clones, some missing. The sample gives about 25,000 clones, about 95% of which show up once; over 0.2% is in the top ten. Sorting defined conventional CD4 T cells as CD4+CD127+. Sequenced input: CD4+CD127+ conventional T cells sorted from PBMCs. The receptors derive from a human donor in good health.

The gene calls are TRBV5-1 and TRBJ2-3; perhaps TRBD1 as D (6 bases). The V gene's germline CDR1 is SGHRS and CDR2 YFSETQ. V lost 0 bases and J 4 bases, leaving 12 bases between the germline ends. The CDR3 consists of 15 residues. The CDR3 nucleotides read TGCGCCAGCAGCTTGGATGGGGGCATCGCAGATACGCAGTATTTT. Translated: CASSLDGGIADTQYF.

This clone occurred once. The J gene is TRBJ2-1, the V gene TRBV5-6, with TRBD2 matching over 7 bases. Losses at the gene ends were 4 bases for V and 7 bases for J; bases not matched to a gene: 8. The CDR3 runs 14 residues. Germline CDR1 is SGHDT and CDR2 is YYEEEE. The CDR3 region is CASSLHSGYNEQFF. The CDR3 DNA follows: TGTGCCAGCAGCCTCCATAGCGGGTATAATGAGCAGTTCTTC.

The CDR3 is CASSDSGTSEAFF. In DNA form, the CDR3 reads TGTGCCAGCAGTGACTCGGGGACGTCTGAAGCTTTCTTT. The genes are TRBV6-4 and TRBJ1-1; maybe TRBD1 (5 bases). CDR1 and CDR2 (germline): MRHNA, SNTAGT. Trimming removed 0 bases from V and 6 bases from J, with 8 bases in between. The CDR3 is 13 residues long.

The genes are TRBV6-1 and TRBJ1-2, with 7 bases lining up with TRBD1. Per the germline V gene, CDR1 is MNHNS and CDR2 is SASEGT. The CDR3 has 16 amino acids. V lost 4 bases, J lost 0 bases, and 8 bases stayed unmatched. CDR3: CASSGLEQGANYGYTF. The CDR3 nucleotides read TGTGCCAGCAGTGGACTGGAGCAGGGGGCTAACTATGGCTACACCTTC.